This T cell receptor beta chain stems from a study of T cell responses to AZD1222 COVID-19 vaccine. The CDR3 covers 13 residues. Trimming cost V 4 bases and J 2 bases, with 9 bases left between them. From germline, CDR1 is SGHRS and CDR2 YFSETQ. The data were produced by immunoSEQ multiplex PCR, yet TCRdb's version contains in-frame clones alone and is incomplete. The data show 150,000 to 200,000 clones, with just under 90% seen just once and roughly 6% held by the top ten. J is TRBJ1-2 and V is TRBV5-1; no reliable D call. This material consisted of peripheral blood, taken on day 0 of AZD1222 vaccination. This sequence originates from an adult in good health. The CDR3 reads CASSEVGNYGYTF. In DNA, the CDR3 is TGCGCCAGCAGCGAGGTAGGGAACTATGGCTACACCTTC.